What follows are 22 T cell receptor beta chains derived from one specimen sequenced in a study of T-cell memory formation after mild COVID-19. TCRdb reanalysed the 5' RACE reads using MiXCR and keeps one entry per CDR3 protein. The data hold roughly 110,000 distinct CDR3 sequences, with approximately 15% observed a single time. The material sequenced was PBMCs or a T cell subset sorted from them (not recorded which). The receptors were sampled from a man between 18 and 29 years old who had mild COVID-19 (a few samples of this study predate the infection). Cell type and time point are not known.

This rearrangement joins TRBV7-9 to TRBJ2-2; 12 bases agree with TRBD2. The germline gives CDR1 SEHNR, CDR2 FQNEAQ (reference sequence). V lost 5 bases, J lost 3 bases, and 1 base stayed unmatched. This CDR3 has 15 amino acids. The CDR3 region is CASSRLAGDTGELFF. CDR3 nucleotide sequence: TGTGCCAGCAGCAGACTAGCGGGGGACACCGGGGAGCTGTTTTTT.

This clonotype was counted a few times. CDR3 region: CASSFSGRGYTF. For the CDR3, the DNA is TGTGCCAGCAGTTTTTCAGGGCGGGGCTACACCTTC. The rearrangement uses TRBV28 and TRBJ1-2; possible D gene TRBD1, 5 bases. Germline V CDR1 and CDR2: MDHEN, SYDVKM. Trimming shortened V by 3 bases and J by 8 bases, and 10 bases separated the two germline ends. The CDR3 sequence is 12 residues long.

The V gene is TRBV4-1, the J gene TRBJ2-1; the D call may be TRBD1 or TRBD2 (6 bases each). Trimming took 0 bases from V and 0 from J, leaving 15 bases between them. The CDR3 has 18 amino acids. Germline CDR1 is MGHRA and CDR2 is YSYEKL. The CDR3 sequence is CASSQDLKEGGSYNEQFF. CDR3 nucleotide sequence: TGCGCCAGCAGCCAAGATTTAAAGGAGGGGGGCTCCTACAATGAGCAGTTCTTC.

This clonotype has only a few counts. The rearrangement joins TRBV4-3 to TRBJ2-5; D is possibly TRBD1 or TRBD2 (5 bases each). The CDR3 contains 15 residues. Trimming removed 5 bases from V and 4 bases from J, with 17 bases in between. The germline V gene has CDR1 LGHNA and CDR2 YSLEER. The CDR3, as DNA: TGCGCCAGCAGCACTCGTCTAGCTAGGGGAGAGACCCAGTACTTC. Its translation is CASSTRLARGETQYF.

There are a few counts of this clonotype. The gene calls are TRBV14 and TRBJ2-5; D gene unclear. V dropped 0 bases and J dropped 0 bases, with 5 bases sitting between them. The CDR3 loop spans 14 amino acids. The germline V gene has CDR1 SGHDN and CDR2 FVKESK. The CDR3 bases are TGTGCCAGCAGCCAAGATAGTTACCAAGAGACCCAGTACTTC. Encoded protein: CASSQDSYQETQYF.

The chain uses TRBV28 and TRBJ2-7; 8 bases map to TRBD1. V dropped 5 bases and J dropped 2; count of bases not matched to a gene: 5. The CDR3 totals 14 residues. CDR1 and CDR2 from the germline V gene are MDHEN and SYDVKM. The CDR3 bases are TGTGCCAGCAGTCGGGACAGGCTTGCCTACGAGCAGTACTTC. Encoded protein: CASSRDRLAYEQYF.

The chain employs TRBV4-3 and TRBJ1-1, with 9 bases fitting TRBD1. Germline assignment: CDR1 LGHNA and CDR2 YSLEER. The CDR3 consists of 15 residues. J lost 5 bases, V lost 3 bases, and 7 bases had no gene match. Written as DNA, the CDR3 is TGCGCCAGCAGCCAGGGGACAGGGAGAGGGACTGAAGCTTTCTTT. Its translation: CASSQGTGRGTEAFF.

The rearrangement joins TRBV4-1 to TRBJ2-5, with a weak D call TRBD1 (6 bases). This CDR3 contains 15 residues. V lost 4 bases to trimming and J lost 2 bases, with 14 bases between them. Per the germline V gene, CDR1 is MGHRA and CDR2 is YSYEKL. The CDR3 nucleotides read TGCGCCAGCAGCCCAGCTGCCAGGGGTCAAGAGACCCAGTACTTC. This translates into CASSPAARGQETQYF.

The chain combines TRBV7-3 with TRBJ1-1; D unresolved. The CDR3 loop spans 14 amino acids. Germline CDR1 reads SGHTA; CDR2 reads FQGTGA. V dropped 2 bases and J dropped 2 bases, with 9 bases sitting between them. CDR3 residues: CASSLSPGNTEAFF. The CDR3 nucleotides are TGTGCCAGCAGCTTATCCCCAGGAAACACTGAAGCTTTCTTT.

This chain uses TRBV28 with TRBJ2-7, with D perhaps being TRBD1 or TRBD2 (5 bases each). This CDR3 has 13 amino acids. Between the trimmed V and J ends, which lost 10 bases and 1 base, there was a span of 14 bases. Germline V gene lookup returns CDR1 MDHEN and CDR2 SYDVKM. CDR3 sequence: CATIGDGSYEQYV. Written as DNA, the CDR3 is TGTGCCACCATTGGGGACGGATCCTACGAGCAGTACGTC.

The V and J genes are TRBV6-1 and TRBJ2-1; possible D gene TRBD1, 6 bases. Trimming removed 8 bases at V and 7 bases at J, with 24 bases between. CDR3 size: 16 residues. Looked up from germline, CDR1 is MNHNS and CDR2 is SASEGT. The CDR3 coding sequence is TGTGCCAGCTCCCGAGAGGGGACATCCGTTTTGAATGAGCAGTTCTTC. Translated: CASSREGTSVLNEQFF.

This clonotype has only a few counts. The chain uses TRBV4-3 and TRBJ1-4; D is perhaps TRBD1 (6 bases). V was shortened by 0 bases and J by 7 bases, with 15 bases between the two germline ends. The CDR3 is 16 amino acids. Germline CDR1 and CDR2: LGHNA and YSLEER. CDR3 sequence (DNA): TGCGCCAGCAGCCAAGATGAAAACAGGGTGCGTGAAAAACTGTTTTTT. Translated: CASSQDENRVREKLFF.

The chain couples TRBV7-8 to TRBJ2-5; D remains unclear. The CDR3 runs to 15 residues. Germline assignment: CDR1 SGHVS and CDR2 FQNEAQ. With 5 bases removed from V and 0 bases from J, the gap between germline ends came to 13 bases. CDR3: CASSAAGDYQETQYF. CDR3 sequence (DNA): TGTGCCAGCAGCGCCGCAGGAGACTACCAAGAGACCCAGTACTTC.

This clonotype was seen a handful of times. The V call is TRBV12-3 or TRBV12-4, the J call TRBJ2-3, with D perhaps matching TRBD1 or TRBD2 (5 bases each). V was shortened by 6 bases and J by 10 bases, with 8 bases between the two germline ends. This CDR3 region has 10 residues. This CDR3 is CASSGTAQYF. Here the CDR3 DNA reads TGTGCCAGCAGCGGGACCGCGCAGTATTTT.

The chain joins TRBV14 to TRBJ2-3; TRBD1 agrees at 7 bases. This CDR3 region has 20 residues. CDR1 is SGHDN and CDR2 is FVKESK in the germline V gene. Germline trimming cut 4 bases from V and 0 bases from J; bases unmatched to any gene: 19. The CDR3 protein is CASSRIFRGNYLDSTDTQYF. The CDR3 DNA reads as TGTGCCAGCAGCCGGATTTTCAGGGGGAATTACCTGGATAGCACAGATACGCAGTATTTT.

There are a few counts of this clonotype. The chain links TRBV5-1 to TRBJ2-1, with D perhaps matching TRBD1 (5 bases). Between the trimmed V and J ends, which lost 4 bases and 2 bases, there was a span of 10 bases. This CDR3 has 14 amino acids. Germline V lookup: CDR1 SGHRS, CDR2 YFSETQ. CDR3: CASSGQITYNEQFF. The CDR3 DNA reads TGCGCCAGCAGCGGACAAATTACCTACAATGAGCAGTTCTTC.

This clonotype was seen repeatedly, ten times or more. CDR3 region: CASSEGPGGAYNYGYTF. The CDR3 nucleotides read TGTGCCAGCAGTGAAGGTCCGGGGGGGGCCTACAACTATGGCTACACCTTC. The V gene is TRBV2, the J gene TRBJ1-2, with TRBD1 as a possible D gene (6 bases). Trimming left V 1 base short and J 2 bases short, with 17 bases between. This CDR3 is 17 amino acids long. Germline V CDR1 and CDR2: SNHLY, FYNNEI.

This clonotype was seen a few times. The rearrangement joins TRBV6-2 or TRBV6-3 to TRBJ2-6; a weak D match, TRBD1 (5 bases). Looked up from germline, CDR1 is MNHEY and CDR2 is SVGEGT. Trimming shortened V by 8 bases and J by 0 bases, and 14 bases separated the two germline ends. CDR3 size: 16 residues. The CDR3 DNA reads as TGTGCCAGCCGAAACAGGAAGAGCTCTGGGGCCAACGTCCTGACTTTC. Translated, it gives CASRNRKSSGANVLTF.

This chain uses TRBV5-8 with TRBJ2-4; D perhaps matches TRBD2 (6 bases). Trimming stripped 4 bases from V and 3 bases from J, with 17 bases between. The CDR3 is 16 residues long. The V gene's germline CDR1 is SGHTS and CDR2 YDEGEE. The CDR3 sequence is CASSPLGHGSKNIQYF. The CDR3 DNA reads TGTGCCAGCAGCCCCCTGGGGCACGGGAGCAAAAACATTCAGTACTTC.

The rearrangement joins TRBV4-1 to TRBJ2-7; D not resolved. Per germline, CDR1 MGHRA and CDR2 YSYEKL. CDR3 length: 15 residues. Deletions cut 1 base from V and 1 base from J, with 11 bases between. In nucleotides, the CDR3 is TGCGCCAGCAGCCAAGGGCCCCAACCGTCCTACGAGCAGTACGTC. This gives the protein CASSQGPQPSYEQYV.

The genes are TRBV4-2 and TRBJ1-4; D uncertain. The CDR3 extends over 14 amino acids. V was clipped by 0 bases and J by 3 bases, with 5 bases between them. Germline values: CDR1 LGHNA, CDR2 YNFKEQ. The CDR3 nucleotides are TGTGCCAGCAGCCAAGACAGTTCTAATGAAAAACTGTTTTTT. Translating gives CASSQDSSNEKLFF.

V gene TRBV4-3 combines with J gene TRBJ2-3; a weak D match, TRBD2 (5 bases). The germline V gene has CDR1 LGHNA and CDR2 YSLEER. Trimming removed 2 bases at V and 2 bases at J, with 20 bases between. This CDR3 region has 18 residues. This chain's CDR3 is CASSQSQAGYRTTDTQYF. For the CDR3, the DNA is TGCGCCAGCAGCCAATCTCAGGCGGGCTACCGCACCACAGATACGCAGTATTTT.